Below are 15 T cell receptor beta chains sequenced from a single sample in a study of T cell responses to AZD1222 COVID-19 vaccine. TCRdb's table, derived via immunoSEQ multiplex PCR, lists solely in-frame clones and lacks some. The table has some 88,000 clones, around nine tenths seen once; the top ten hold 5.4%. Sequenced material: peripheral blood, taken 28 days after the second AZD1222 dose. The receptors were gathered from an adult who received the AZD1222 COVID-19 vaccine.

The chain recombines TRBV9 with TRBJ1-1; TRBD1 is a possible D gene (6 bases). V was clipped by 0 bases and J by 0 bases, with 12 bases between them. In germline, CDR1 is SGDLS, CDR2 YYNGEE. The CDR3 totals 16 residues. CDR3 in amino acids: CASSVDPTGMNTEAFF. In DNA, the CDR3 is TGTGCCAGCAGCGTAGACCCGACAGGAATGAACACTGAAGCTTTCTTT.

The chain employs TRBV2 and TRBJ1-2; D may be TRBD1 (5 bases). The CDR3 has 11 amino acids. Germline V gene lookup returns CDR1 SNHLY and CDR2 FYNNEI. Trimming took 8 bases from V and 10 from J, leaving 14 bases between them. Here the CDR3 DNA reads TGTGCCAGCGGGAGGTCGGACATCTACACCTTC. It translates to CASGRSDIYTF.

CDR3 loop: CASSLDPGRPQHF. DNA for the CDR3: TGTGCCAGCAGTTTAGATCCTGGGCGGCCCCAGCATTTT. The rearrangement links TRBV12-3 or TRBV12-4 to TRBJ1-5; D remains unclear. The CDR3 is made up of 13 amino acids. V was clipped by 1 base and J by 9 bases, with 10 bases between them.

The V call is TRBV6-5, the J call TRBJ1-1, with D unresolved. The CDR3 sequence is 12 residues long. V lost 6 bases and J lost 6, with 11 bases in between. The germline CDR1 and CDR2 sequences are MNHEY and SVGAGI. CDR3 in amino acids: CASSDPEAEAFF. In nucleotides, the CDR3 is TGTGCCAGCAGCGACCCTGAGGCTGAAGCTTTCTTT.

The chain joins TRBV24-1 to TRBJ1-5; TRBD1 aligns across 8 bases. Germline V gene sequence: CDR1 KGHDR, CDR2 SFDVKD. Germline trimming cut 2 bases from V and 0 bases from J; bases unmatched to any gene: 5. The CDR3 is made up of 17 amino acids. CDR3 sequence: CATSDSAGQGSNQPQHF. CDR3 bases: TGTGCCACCAGTGATTCAGCCGGACAGGGTAGCAATCAGCCCCAGCATTTT.

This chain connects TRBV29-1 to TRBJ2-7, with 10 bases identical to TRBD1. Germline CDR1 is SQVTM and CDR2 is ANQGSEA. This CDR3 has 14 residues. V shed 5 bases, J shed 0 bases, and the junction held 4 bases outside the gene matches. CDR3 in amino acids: CSVRDRGSSYEQYF. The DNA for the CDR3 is TGCAGCGTTCGGGACAGGGGATCCTCCTACGAGCAGTACTTC.

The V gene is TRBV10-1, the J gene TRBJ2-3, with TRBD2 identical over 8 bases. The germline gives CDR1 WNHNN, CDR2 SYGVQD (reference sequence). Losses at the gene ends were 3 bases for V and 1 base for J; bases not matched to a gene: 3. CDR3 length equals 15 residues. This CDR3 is CASSDFSGGTDTQYF. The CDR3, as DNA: TGCGCCAGCAGTGATTTTAGCGGGGGCACAGATACGCAGTATTTT.

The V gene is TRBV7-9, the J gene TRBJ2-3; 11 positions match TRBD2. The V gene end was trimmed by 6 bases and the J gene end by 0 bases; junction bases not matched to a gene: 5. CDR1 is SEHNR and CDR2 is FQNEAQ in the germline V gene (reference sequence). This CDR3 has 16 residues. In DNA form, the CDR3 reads TGTGCCAGCAGTTTTGGACTAGCGGGCAGCACAGATACGCAGTATTTT. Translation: CASSFGLAGSTDTQYF.

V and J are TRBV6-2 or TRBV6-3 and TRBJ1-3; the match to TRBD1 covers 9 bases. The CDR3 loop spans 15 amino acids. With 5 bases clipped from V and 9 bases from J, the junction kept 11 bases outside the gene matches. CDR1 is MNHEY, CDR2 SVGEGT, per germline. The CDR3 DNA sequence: TGTGCCAGCAGTCCCCCCGGGACAGGGCGCAGCACCATATATTTT. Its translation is CASSPPGTGRSTIYF.

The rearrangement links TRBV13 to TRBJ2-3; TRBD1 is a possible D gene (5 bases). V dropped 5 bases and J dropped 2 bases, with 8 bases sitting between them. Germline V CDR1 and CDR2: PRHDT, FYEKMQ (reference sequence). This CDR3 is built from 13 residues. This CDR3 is CASSETVTDTQYF. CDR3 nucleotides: TGTGCCAGCAGCGAGACAGTCACAGATACGCAGTATTTT.

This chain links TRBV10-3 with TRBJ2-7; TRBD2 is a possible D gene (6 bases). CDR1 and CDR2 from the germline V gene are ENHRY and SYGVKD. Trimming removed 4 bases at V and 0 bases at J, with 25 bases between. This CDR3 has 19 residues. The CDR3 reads CAISGPTFDGGTHSYEQYF. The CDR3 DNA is TGTGCCATCAGTGGGCCCACCTTCGACGGGGGTACCCACTCCTACGAGCAGTACTTC.

The chain's CDR3 is CAISDPDRAYGYTF. Here the CDR3 DNA reads TGTGCCATCAGTGACCCCGACAGGGCGTATGGCTACACCTTC. The chain uses TRBV10-3 and TRBJ1-2; 7 bases are shared with TRBD1. Unmatched junction bases numbered 6, after V lost 3 bases and J lost 5 bases. The CDR3 is made up of 14 amino acids. Germline CDR1 and CDR2: ENHRY and SYGVKD.

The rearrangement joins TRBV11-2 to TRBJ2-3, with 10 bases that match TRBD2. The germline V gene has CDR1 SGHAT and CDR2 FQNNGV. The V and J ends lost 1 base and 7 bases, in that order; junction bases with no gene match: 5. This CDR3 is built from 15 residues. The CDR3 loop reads CASSLGPSGGYTQYF. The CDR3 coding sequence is TGTGCCAGCAGCTTAGGGCCTAGCGGGGGTTATACGCAGTATTTT. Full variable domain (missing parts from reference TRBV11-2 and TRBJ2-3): EAGVAQSPRYKIIEKRQSVAFWCNPISGHATLYWYQQILGQGPKLLIQFQNNGVVDDSQLPKDRFSAERLKGVDSTLKIQPAKLEDSAVYLCASSLGPSGGYTQYFGPGTRLTVL.

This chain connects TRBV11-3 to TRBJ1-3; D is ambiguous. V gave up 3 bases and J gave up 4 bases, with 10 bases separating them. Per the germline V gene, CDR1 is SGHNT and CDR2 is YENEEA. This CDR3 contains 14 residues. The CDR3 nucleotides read TGTGCCAGCAGCTTGCCGGGGTCCGGAAACACCATATATTTT. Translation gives CASSLPGSGNTIYF.

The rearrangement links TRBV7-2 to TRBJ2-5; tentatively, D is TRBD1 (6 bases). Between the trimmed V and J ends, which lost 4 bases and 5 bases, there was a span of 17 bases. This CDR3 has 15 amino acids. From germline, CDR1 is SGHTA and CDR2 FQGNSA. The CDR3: CASSSLYRVGETQYF. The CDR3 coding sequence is TGTGCCAGCAGCTCACTTTACAGGGTAGGGGAGACCCAGTACTTC. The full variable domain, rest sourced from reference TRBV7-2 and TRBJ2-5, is GAGVSQSPSNKVTEKGKDVELRCDPISGHTALYWYRQSLGQGLEFLIYFQGNSAPDKSGLPSDRFSAERTGGSVSTLTIQRTQQEDSAVYLCASSSLYRVGETQYFGPGTRLLVL.